This T cell receptor (beta chain) was sequenced for a study of T cell responses to AZD1222 COVID-19 vaccine. Of note for this clone: The antigen is not known.

Findings and limits, study-wide: Baseline seropositivity characterized only a handful of AZD1222 recipients. Receipt of two AZD1222 doses was followed by a rise in Spike-specific TCR breadth and depth. White British people made up most donors, females outnumbered males, and clonal diversity was possibly underestimated.

Using immunoSEQ multiplex PCR, the repertoire was profiled, and TCRdb retains in-frame clones only, with some absent. The sample holds under 150,000 clones; 90% to 95% are singletons and the top ten take 5.2%. Germline lookup yields CDR1 MNHEY and CDR2 SVGAGI. The ends lost 7 bases at V and 6 bases at J; junction bases unmatched: 13. This CDR3 is built from 15 residues. The sample consisted of peripheral blood, taken on day 0 of AZD1222 vaccination. The receptor's source is an adult in good health. The chain uses TRBV6-5 and TRBJ2-7; TRBD2 agrees at 9 bases. The chain's CDR3 is CASKVIAGDLGEQYF. The CDR3 DNA follows: TGTGCCAGCAAAGTAATAGCGGGAGATTTGGGCGAGCAGTACTTC.